This TCR beta chain emerged from a study of blood T cell repertoires in COVID-19. Assay used: immunoSEQ multiplex PCR; TCRdb lists only in-frame clones, some missing. This sample has 250,000 to 300,000 clones, with around 80% found just once. J gave up 7 bases and V 4 bases, and 10 bases lay outside the gene matches. CDR1 is SGHRS and CDR2 is YFSETQ in the germline V gene. The CDR3 totals 15 residues. This TCR derives from a man aged 25-45 years with acute COVID-19. The sample was PBMCs or T cells enriched from blood (not recorded which). The chain carries TRBV5-1 and TRBJ1-4; TRBD1 matches at 7 bases. The CDR3 sequence is CASSVGGQSSEKLFF. The DNA for the CDR3 is TGCGCCAGCAGCGTGGGGGGACAGAGTAGTGAAAAACTGTTTTTT. Complete variable domain (other parts from reference TRBV5-1 and TRBJ1-4): KAGVTQTPRYLIKTRGQQVTLSCSPISGHRSVSWYQQTPGQGLQFLFEYFSETQRNKGNFPGRFSGRQFSNSRSEMNVSTLELGDSALYLCASSVGGQSSEKLFFGSGTQLSVL.